This TCR beta chain was recovered during a study of blood T cell repertoires in COVID-19 (dated by TCRdb to 2018 to 2021). Regarding the research as a whole: Samples covering the acute and convalescent phases of COVID-19 were provided by collaborators in the United States, Italy and Spain. The prospective study material was composed of cDNA or gDNA derived from T cells, B-cell-depleted T cells, or PBMCs. Deeply sampled blood TCRbeta repertoires from subjects exposed to, actively infected with, or recovered from COVID-19 were included in the dataset. The repertoires were released in a freely available public database meant as a resource for research on the immune response to SARS-CoV-2. The samples were drawn from the first 160 participants of the ongoing ImmuneRACE study and from 950 to 1,500 subjects provided by 6 global collaborators. A de-identified subject ID, COVID-19 status, age in years and sex were almost always included in the sample metadata. HLA class I and class II types, where available, came from metadata supplied by the sample provider rather than from assay-based typing.

For this clone: Its antigen target is currently unknown. Base qualities are not at hand, and no much larger clone is one base apart.

Each collaborating institution followed its own protocols to collect whole blood in K2EDTA tubes. For TCRbeta analysis, collaborator samples were shipped as frozen whole blood, as isolated PBMCs, or as DNA extracted from either sample type. TCRbeta CDR3 regions were amplified from genomic DNA using the immunoSEQ Assay, a bias-controlled multiplex PCR. Per the source publication's procedure: Nucleated cell counts per sample were estimated from amplification of reference gene primers within the assay. To quantify the absolute abundance of each unique TCRbeta CDR3 rearrangement, sequence reads were collapsed and filtered. For each sample, productive Simpson clonality was calculated as the square root of Simpson's diversity index over productive rearrangements. TCRdb carries this immuneACCESS record with in-frame sequences only. Its versions omit some clonotypes, under half of them owing to an unresolved V gene in the studies checked, with the rest unexplained. The DNA gave D and trimming, while V, J and clone size come from that table. Recorded for this sample are around 50,000 clones; more than 75% of them occurred a single time. The ten largest clones capture over 7.5% of the sample.

General conclusions and limits of the study: How much clinical and demographic metadata was included differed by source and by participant, and the metadata was provided uncurated.

At the junction V is shortened by 5 bases and J by 7 bases, with 15 bases in between. CDR1 is given as SQVTM and CDR2 as ANQGSEA, both from the germline V gene. The CDR3 starts with the cysteine, ends with the phenylalanine, and has 12 residues. CDR3 DNA is the only sequence kept; it has 36 bases, read in frame from the first base. The chain joins TRBV29-1 to TRBJ2-7, and the D gene may be TRBD1, 6 bases matching. Specimen: peripheral blood. The sequence was collected from a man in his fifties with active COVID-19. The CDR3 reads as follows: CSVRQERGEQYF. The DNA sequence is TGCAGCGTTCGACAGGAAAGGGGGGAGCAGTACTTC.